The 25 T cell receptor beta chains below all came from one sample that was sequenced in a study of Graves' ophthalmopathy and Graves' hyperthyroidism. Using RNA transcripts, the TCR beta CDR3 regions were amplified. HTBI primers were used in a first-round RT-PCR, which preceded a second-round multiplex PCR. TCRdb re-derived calls from the multiplex PCR reads in MiXCR, one entry per CDR3 protein. Found here are more than 300,000 distinct CDR3 sequences, about a sixth of them singletons; the top ten hold 2% to 2.5%. Sequenced sample: peripheral blood. Receptor source: an adult woman with stable Graves' hyperthyroidism.

This clonotype was found many times. The CDR3 region has the DNA TGTGCCAGTAAGGCAGGAGTGAACACTGAAGCTTTCTTT. It encodes CASKAGVNTEAFF. The V and J genes are TRBV10-3 and TRBJ1-1; unclear D gene. Germline CDR1 is ENHRY and CDR2 is SYGVKD. CDR3 length equals 13 residues. The V end lost 10 bases, the J end lost 0 bases, and 12 bases lay between the germline ends.

This clonotype was counted at least ten times. The rearrangement uses TRBV6-1 and TRBJ2-6; 13 bases line up with TRBD2. Trimming cost V 2 bases and J 1 base; bases outside gene matches: 2. The germline CDR1 and CDR2 sequences are MNHNS and SASEGT. CDR3 size: 18 residues. The CDR3 sequence: CASSEWGLAGSGANVLTF. The CDR3 DNA sequence: TGTGCCAGCAGTGAATGGGGACTAGCGGGGTCTGGGGCCAACGTCCTGACTTTC.

This clonotype was counted ten times or more. J is TRBJ1-1 and V is TRBV28; D is undetermined. This CDR3 has 13 amino acids. V was pared by 6 bases and J by 0 bases, with 8 bases between. Germline V gene data show CDR1 as MDHEN and CDR2 as SYDVKM. The CDR3 reads CASRRVMNTEAFF. The CDR3 region has the DNA TGTGCCAGCAGGCGGGTAATGAACACTGAAGCTTTCTTT.

Many counts were recorded for this clonotype. Here the CDR3 reads CASSWGANTGELFF. CDR3 DNA sequence: TGTGCCAGCAGTTGGGGGGCGAACACCGGGGAGCTGTTTTTT. V is TRBV6-2 or TRBV6-3 and J is TRBJ2-2; a possible D gene is TRBD2 (6 bases). V was shortened by 4 bases and J by 0 bases, with 6 bases between the two germline ends. Germline CDR1 reads MNHEY; CDR2 reads SVGEGT. The CDR3 totals 14 residues.

The chain recombines TRBV20-1 with TRBJ1-5, with D tentatively TRBD1 (6 bases). V was shortened by 1 base and J by 3 bases, with 13 bases between the two germline ends. The CDR3 has 15 amino acids. Germline loops: CDR1 DFQATT, CDR2 SNEGSKA (reference sequence). CDR3 amino acids: CSARVGGGLNQPQHF. DNA of the CDR3: TGCAGTGCTAGAGTGGGAGGGGGACTCAATCAGCCCCAGCATTTT.

Comment on this clonotype: At one end, the junction sequence differs from germline, possibly due to a read error. V usage is TRBV28 and J usage is TRBJ2-7; a weak D match, TRBD1 (6 bases). Germline V lookup: CDR1 MDHEN, CDR2 SYDVKM. The CDR3 sequence is 16 residues long. The CDR3 nucleotides read TGTGCCAGCAGTGACCCGGGACAAATCCGCTCCTACGATCAGTACTTC. It encodes CASSDPGQIRSYDQYF.

This clonotype showed up many times. The chain is built from TRBV10-3 and TRBJ2-2; 10 nucleotides line up with TRBD2. The ends lost 6 bases at V and 2 bases at J; junction bases unmatched: 9. The CDR3 totals 17 residues. The germline CDR1 and CDR2 sequences are ENHRY and SYGVKD. The CDR3 is CAISPGLAMNNTGELFF. CDR3 in DNA: TGTGCCATCAGCCCGGGACTAGCGATGAACAACACCGGGGAGCTGTTTTTT.

Many counts were recorded for this clonotype. The chain uses TRBV7-2 and TRBJ2-7, with TRBD1 matching over 8 bases. The CDR3 contains 16 residues. The germline gives CDR1 SGHTA, CDR2 FQGNSA. The junction had 17 bases not matched to a gene; V was cut back by 1 base and J by 12 bases. The CDR3 DNA reads as TGTGCCAGCAGCTTAGTCGCGACAGGGGTCGATCTAGGGTGGTACTTC. Protein sequence: CASSLVATGVDLGWYF.

This clonotype came up many times. V gene TRBV28 combines with J gene TRBJ1-1; D is perhaps TRBD1 (6 bases). This CDR3 has 18 residues. Germline CDR1 is MDHEN and CDR2 is SYDVKM. Trimming left V 3 bases short and J 3 bases short, with 23 bases between. CDR3 sequence: CASSFPPGTHLGDTEAFF. The CDR3 DNA is TGTGCCAGCAGTTTTCCCCCCGGGACACACCTAGGAGACACTGAAGCTTTCTTT.

This clonotype was recorded many times. This chain joins TRBV7-6 and TRBJ1-2; D perhaps matches TRBD1 (6 bases). The V end was cut by 0 bases, the J end by 8 bases, with 16 bases between. CDR1 is SGHVS, CDR2 FNYEAQ, per germline. This CDR3 contains 15 residues. The CDR3 loop is CASSLAAGAGEGYTF. As DNA, the CDR3 is TGTGCCAGCAGCTTAGCCGCTGGGGCAGGGGAGGGCTACACCTTC.

This clonotype was observed at least ten times. This sequence joins TRBV10-3 and TRBJ2-5; 8 nucleotides agree with TRBD1. The CDR3 spans 18 residues. V trimming: 2 bases; J trimming: 1 base; junction bases outside the gene matches: 12. Germline-derived CDR1 and CDR2 are ENHRY and SYGVKD. The CDR3 region is CAISEGVGTGGTQETQYF. CDR3 DNA sequence: TGTGCCATCAGTGAGGGAGTCGGAACAGGGGGTACCCAAGAGACCCAGTACTTC.

This clonotype was counted at least ten times. The rearrangement links TRBV27 to TRBJ2-1, with 10 bases aligning to TRBD1. The germline CDR1 and CDR2 sequences are MNHEY and SMNVEV (reference sequence). The V segment lost 3 bases and the J segment 7 bases; nucleotides outside the gene matches: 3. CDR3 length: 14 amino acids. In nucleotides, the CDR3 is TGTGCCAGCAGTTTGAGACAGGGGGCGAATGAGCAGTTCTTC. Translation: CASSLRQGANEQFF.

This clonotype showed up many times. The gene calls are TRBV28 and TRBJ2-7, with TRBD1 matching over 7 bases. Germline CDR1 and CDR2: MDHEN and SYDVKM. The CDR3 spans 15 residues. V was clipped by 6 bases and J by 4 bases; unmatched bases: 12. The CDR3 spells CASSRGADRTYEQYF. The CDR3 region has the DNA TGTGCCAGCAGCAGAGGAGCGGACAGGACGTACGAGCAGTACTTC.

V usage is TRBV3-1 and J usage is TRBJ2-6, with 10 bases identical to TRBD1. The CDR3 covers 17 residues. CDR1 LGHDT and CDR2 YNNKEL come from the germline V gene (reference sequence). Losses at the gene ends were 4 bases for V and 4 bases for J; bases not matched to a gene: 7. The CDR3 reads CASSRSGQGYGANVLTF. CDR3 coding DNA: TGTGCCAGCAGCCGATCGGGACAGGGGTACGGGGCCAACGTCCTGACTTTC.

This clonotype was counted ten times or more. This chain joins TRBV6-1 and TRBJ2-5; D is ambiguous. Trimming shortened V by 8 bases and J by 5 bases, and 12 bases separated the two germline ends. The length of the CDR3 is 12 residues. Germline values: CDR1 MNHNS, CDR2 SASEGT. Here the CDR3 reads CASCFDGETQYF. The CDR3 bases are TGTGCCAGCTGCTTCGACGGGGAGACCCAGTACTTC.

Ten or more counts support this clonotype. The V gene is TRBV5-1, the J gene TRBJ1-2; D possibly corresponds to TRBD1 (5 bases). The CDR3 totals 14 residues. Germline CDR1 and CDR2: SGHRS and YFSETQ. V was cut by 3 bases and J by 4 bases, with 13 bases left in between. CDR3 coding DNA: TGCGCCAGCAGCTCCTCGGGGGAAAGCTATGGCTACACCTTC. It encodes CASSSSGESYGYTF.

The chain couples TRBV27 to TRBJ1-1; maybe TRBD1 (6 bases). Germline V gives CDR1 MNHEY, CDR2 SMNVEV (reference sequence). The germline V and J ends were trimmed by 4 bases and 2 bases, with 11 bases remaining between them. The CDR3 covers 14 residues. CDR3 DNA: TGTGCCAGCAGTTCGGGACACGTAAACACTGAAGCTTTCTTT. Its translation: CASSSGHVNTEAFF.

The chain uses TRBV4-2 and TRBJ1-5; D remains unclear. This CDR3 is built from 15 residues. The germline gives CDR1 LGHNA, CDR2 YNFKEQ. The V gene lost 6 bases and the J gene lost 0 bases, with 12 bases spanning the gap. In nucleotides, the CDR3 is TGTGCCAGCAGATCAGGCCCGGATAGCAATCAGCCCCAGCATTTT. Translation gives CASRSGPDSNQPQHF.

A few counts support this clonotype. The J gene is TRBJ2-4, the V gene TRBV7-4, with D perhaps assigned TRBD1 or TRBD2 (5 bases each). There are 13 residues in the CDR3. Trimming left V 0 bases short and J 8 bases short, with 8 bases between. The V gene's germline CDR1 is SGHVT and CDR2 SQSDAQ. The CDR3 nucleotides are TGTGCCAGCAGCTTAGCCCGAGGGGACATTCAGTACTTC. This gives the protein CASSLARGDIQYF.

This clonotype showed up many times. The chain links TRBV15 to TRBJ2-5; 11 bases are shared with TRBD2. The germline gives CDR1 LNHNV, CDR2 YYDKDF (reference sequence). Germline trimming cut 0 bases from V and 1 base from J; bases unmatched to any gene: 16. The CDR3 totals 21 residues. The CDR3 loop is CATSRDRGLAGPDPFQETQYF. The CDR3 nucleotides are TGTGCCACCAGCAGAGATCGCGGACTAGCGGGCCCCGACCCTTTCCAAGAGACCCAGTACTTC. Full variable domain (missing parts from reference TRBV15 and TRBJ2-5): DAMVIQNPRYQVTQFGKPVTLSCSQTLNHNVMYWYQQKSSQAPKLLFHYYDKDFNNEADTPDNFQSRRPNTSFCFLDIRSPGLGDTAMYLCATSRDRGLAGPDPFQETQYFGPGTRLLVL.

This clonotype was found many times. The rearrangement uses TRBV5-4 and TRBJ2-7, with D maybe TRBD2 (6 bases). The CDR3 length is 13 residues. CDR1 and CDR2 from the germline V gene are SGHNT and YYREEE (reference sequence). The V gene lost 4 bases and the J gene lost 5 bases, with 13 bases spanning the gap. The DNA of the CDR3 is TGTGCCAGCAGCGTCCGGGGGATCGACGAGCAGTACTTC. Protein sequence: CASSVRGIDEQYF. The variable domain in full, completed from reference TRBV5-4 and TRBJ2-7, reads ETGVTQSPTHLIKTRGQQVTLRCSSQSGHNTVSWYQQALGQGPQFIFQYYREEENGRGNFPPRFSGLQFPNYSSELNVNALELDDSALYLCASSVRGIDEQYFGPGTRLTVT.

This clonotype was detected many times. The chain uses TRBV6-6 and TRBJ1-1; 8 bases are a match to TRBD1. Germline V lookup: CDR1 MNHNY, CDR2 SVGAGI (reference sequence). The CDR3 contains 16 residues. J gave up 1 base and V 2 bases, and 6 bases lay outside the gene matches. The CDR3 spells CASSYIQGAGNTEAFF. As DNA, the CDR3 is TGTGCCAGCAGTTACATCCAGGGGGCAGGGAACACTGAAGCTTTCTTT.

This clonotype was detected only a few times. With a much larger clone just one base away, this may be a read error. The chain joins TRBV18 to TRBJ2-4; TRBD2 is a possible D gene (5 bases). This CDR3 has 13 amino acids. V lost 4 bases, J lost 6 bases, and 10 bases lay in between. Per the germline V gene, CDR1 is KGHSH and CDR2 is LQKENI. The CDR3 is CASSLDRGNIQYF. Written as DNA, the CDR3 is TGTGCCAGCTCACTCGACCGGGGAAACATTCAGTACTTC. The full variable domain, its missing parts supplied by reference TRBV18 and TRBJ2-4, is NAGVMQNPRHLVRRRGQEARLRCSPMKGHSHVYWYRQLPEEGLKFMVYLQKENIIDESGMPKERFSAEFPKEGPSILRIQQVVRGDSAAYFCASSLDRGNIQYFGAGTRLSVL.

This clonotype was counted at least ten times. V gene TRBV20-1 combines with J gene TRBJ2-7; unclear D gene. CDR3 size: 13 residues. V was pared by 2 bases and J by 6 bases, with 14 bases between. Germline V gene lookup returns CDR1 DFQATT and CDR2 SNEGSKA (reference sequence). This CDR3 reads CSARRQTLGEQYF. The CDR3 DNA sequence: TGCAGTGCTAGAAGGCAGACCCTAGGCGAGCAGTACTTC.

Points on this clonotype: Given a much more abundant clone one base away, this may be a read error. The chain uses TRBV5-1 and TRBJ1-1; tentatively, D is TRBD1 (5 bases). This CDR3 has 14 residues. Germline CDR1 is SGHRS and CDR2 is YFSETQ. The CDR3, as DNA: TGCGTCAGCAGGGTCGTTTCCTGGGACACTGAAGCTTTCTTT. Its protein product is CVSRVVSWDTEAFF.